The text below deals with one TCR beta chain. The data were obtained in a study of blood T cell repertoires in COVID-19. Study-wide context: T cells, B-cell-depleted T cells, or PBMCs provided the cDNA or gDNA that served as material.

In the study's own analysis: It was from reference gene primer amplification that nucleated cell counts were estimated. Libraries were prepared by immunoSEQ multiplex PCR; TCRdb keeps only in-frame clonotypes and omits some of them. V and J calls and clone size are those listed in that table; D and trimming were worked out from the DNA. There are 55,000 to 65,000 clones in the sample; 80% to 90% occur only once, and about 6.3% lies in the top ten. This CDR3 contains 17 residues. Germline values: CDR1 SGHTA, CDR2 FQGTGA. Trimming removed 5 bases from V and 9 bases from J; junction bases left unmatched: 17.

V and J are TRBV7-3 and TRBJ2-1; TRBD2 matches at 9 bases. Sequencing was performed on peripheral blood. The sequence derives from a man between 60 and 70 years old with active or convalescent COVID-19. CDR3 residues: CASSRASGKALYSEQFF. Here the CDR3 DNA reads TGTGCCAGCAGCCGTGCTAGCGGGAAGGCTTTGTACTCTGAGCAGTTCTTC.